This T cell receptor (beta chain) was recovered during a study of blood T cell repertoires in COVID-19. On the study more broadly: The origin of the acute and convalescent COVID-19 samples was the United States, Italy and Spain. In each case, the material was cDNA or gDNA derived from T cells, B-cell-depleted T cells, or PBMCs.

The repertoire was sequenced with immunoSEQ multiplex PCR; TCRdb's copy has only in-frame clones and lacks some. In the table there are fewer than 500,000 clones, approximately 90% of which are singletons. Germline V lookup: CDR1 SGHNT, CDR2 YYREEE (reference sequence). V lost 0 bases to trimming and J lost 1 base, with 3 bases between them. This CDR3 is 13 amino acids long. The sequence was obtained from a man aged 18-30 years with COVID-19, enrolled during active disease. Sequenced sample: peripheral blood. The chain recombines TRBV5-4 with TRBJ2-3, with no clear D. This CDR3 is CASSLAGTDTQYF. The CDR3 DNA reads TGTGCCAGCAGCTTGGCGGGCACAGATACGCAGTATTTT.